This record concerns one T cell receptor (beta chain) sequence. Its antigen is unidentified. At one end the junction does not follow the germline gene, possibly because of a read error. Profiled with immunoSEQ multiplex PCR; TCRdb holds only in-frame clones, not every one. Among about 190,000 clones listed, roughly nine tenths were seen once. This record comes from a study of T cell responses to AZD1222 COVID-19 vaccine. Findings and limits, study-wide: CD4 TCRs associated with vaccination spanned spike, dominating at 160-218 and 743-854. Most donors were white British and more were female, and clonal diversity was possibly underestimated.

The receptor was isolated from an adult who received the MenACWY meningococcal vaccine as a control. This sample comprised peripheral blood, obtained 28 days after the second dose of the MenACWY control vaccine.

CDR3 nucleotides: TGTGCTAGCAGCTTAGTTCAGGGTGTGCTGGGCTCTGGAAACACCATATATTTT. The encoded protein is CASSLVQGVLGSGNTIYF. The chain has TRBV7-7 and TRBJ1-3, with D tentatively TRBD1 (5 bases). The CDR3 covers 18 residues. The germline gives CDR1 SSHAT, CDR2 FNYEAQ (reference sequence).